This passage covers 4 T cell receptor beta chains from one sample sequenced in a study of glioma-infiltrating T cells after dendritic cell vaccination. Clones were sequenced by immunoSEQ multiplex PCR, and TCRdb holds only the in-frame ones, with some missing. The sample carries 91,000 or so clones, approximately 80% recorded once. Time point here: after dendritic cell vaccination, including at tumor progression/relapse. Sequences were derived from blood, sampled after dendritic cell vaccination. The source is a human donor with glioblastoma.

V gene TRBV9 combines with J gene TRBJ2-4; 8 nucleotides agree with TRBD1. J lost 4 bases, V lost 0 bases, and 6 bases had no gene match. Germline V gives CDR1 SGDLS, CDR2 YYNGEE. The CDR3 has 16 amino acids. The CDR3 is CASSVEKGTGKNIQYF. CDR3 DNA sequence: TGTGCCAGCAGCGTAGAGAAAGGGACAGGTAAAAACATTCAGTACTTC.

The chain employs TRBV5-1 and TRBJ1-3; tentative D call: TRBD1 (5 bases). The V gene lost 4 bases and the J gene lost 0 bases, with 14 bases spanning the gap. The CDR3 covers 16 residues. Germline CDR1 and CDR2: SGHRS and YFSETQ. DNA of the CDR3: TGCGCCAGCAGCCGCCACGCGACAGACTCTGGAAACACCATATATTTT. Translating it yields CASSRHATDSGNTIYF.

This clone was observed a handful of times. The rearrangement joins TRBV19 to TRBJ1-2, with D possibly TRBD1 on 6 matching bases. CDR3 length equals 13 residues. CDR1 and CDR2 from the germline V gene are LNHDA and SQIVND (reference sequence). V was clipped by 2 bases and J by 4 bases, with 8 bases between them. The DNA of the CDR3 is TGTGCCAGTAGTATAACAGGGACCTATGGCTACACCTTC. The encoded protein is CASSITGTYGYTF. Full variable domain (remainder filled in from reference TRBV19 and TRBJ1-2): DGGITQSPKYLFRKEGQNVTLSCEQNLNHDAMYWYRQDPGQGLRLIYYSQIVNDFQKGDIAEGYSVSREKKESFPLTVTSAQKNPTAFYLCASSITGTYGYTFGSGTRLTVV.

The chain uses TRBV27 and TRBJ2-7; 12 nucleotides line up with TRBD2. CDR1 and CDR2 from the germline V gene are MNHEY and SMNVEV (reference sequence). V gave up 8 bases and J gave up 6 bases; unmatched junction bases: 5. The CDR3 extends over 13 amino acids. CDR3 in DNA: TGTGCCAGCCGGGGACTAGCGGGCGTCGAGCAGTACTTC. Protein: CASRGLAGVEQYF.